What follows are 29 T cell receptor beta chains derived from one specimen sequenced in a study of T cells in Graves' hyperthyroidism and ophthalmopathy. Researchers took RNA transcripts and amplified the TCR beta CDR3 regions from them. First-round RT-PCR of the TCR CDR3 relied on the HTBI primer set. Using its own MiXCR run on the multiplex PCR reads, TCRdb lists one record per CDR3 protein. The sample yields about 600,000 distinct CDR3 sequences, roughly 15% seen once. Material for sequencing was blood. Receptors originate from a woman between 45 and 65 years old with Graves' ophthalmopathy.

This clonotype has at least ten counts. The CDR3 region has the DNA TGTGCCAGCAGAGGGGAAAAGCAGTACTTC. Its protein is CASRGEKQYF. The V gene is TRBV2, the J gene TRBJ2-7; TRBD1 is a possible D gene (5 bases). The V end was cut by 6 bases, the J end by 8 bases, with 8 bases between. This CDR3 region has 10 residues. Germline V CDR1 and CDR2: SNHLY, FYNNEI. The full variable domain, in which reference TRBV2 and TRBJ2-7 provide the parts outside the CDR3, is EPEVTQTPSHQVTQMGQEVILRCVPISNHLYFYWYRQILGQKVEFLVSFYNNEISEKSEIFDDQFSVERPDGSNFTLKIRSTKLEDSAMYFCASRGEKQYFGPGTRLTVT.

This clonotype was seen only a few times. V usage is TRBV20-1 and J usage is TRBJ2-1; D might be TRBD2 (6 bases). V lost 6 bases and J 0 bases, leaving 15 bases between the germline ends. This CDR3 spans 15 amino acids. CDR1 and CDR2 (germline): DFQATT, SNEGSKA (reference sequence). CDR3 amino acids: CSAPIADRSYNEQFF. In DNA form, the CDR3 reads TGCAGTGCCCCAATAGCGGATCGCTCCTACAATGAGCAGTTCTTC.

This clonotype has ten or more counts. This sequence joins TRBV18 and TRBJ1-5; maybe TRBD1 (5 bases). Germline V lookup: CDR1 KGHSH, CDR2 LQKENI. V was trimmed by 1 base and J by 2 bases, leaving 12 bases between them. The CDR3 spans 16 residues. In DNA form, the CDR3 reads TGTGCCAGCTCACCACGGGGGATGGAGGGCAATCAGCCCCAGCATTTT. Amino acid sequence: CASSPRGMEGNQPQHF.

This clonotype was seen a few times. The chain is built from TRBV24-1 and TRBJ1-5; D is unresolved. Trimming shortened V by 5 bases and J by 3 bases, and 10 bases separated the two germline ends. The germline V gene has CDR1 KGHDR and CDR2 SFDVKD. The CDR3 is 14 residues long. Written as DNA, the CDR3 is TGTGCCACCAGTGCGACCAGTCTCAATCAGCCCCAGCATTTT. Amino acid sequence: CATSATSLNQPQHF.

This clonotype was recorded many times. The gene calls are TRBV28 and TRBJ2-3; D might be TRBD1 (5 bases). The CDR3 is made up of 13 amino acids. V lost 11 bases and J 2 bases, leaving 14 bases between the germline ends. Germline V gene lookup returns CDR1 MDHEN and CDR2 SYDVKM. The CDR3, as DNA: TGTGCCTCCAAGCAGGGTGTCACAGATACGCAGTATTTT. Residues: CASKQGVTDTQYF.

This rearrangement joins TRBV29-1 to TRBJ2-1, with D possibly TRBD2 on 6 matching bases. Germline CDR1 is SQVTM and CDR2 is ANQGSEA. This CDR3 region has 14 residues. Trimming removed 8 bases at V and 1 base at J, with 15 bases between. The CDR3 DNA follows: TGCAGCTCAGGAGGTAGCGGATCCTACAATGAGCAGTTCTTC. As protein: CSSGGSGSYNEQFF.

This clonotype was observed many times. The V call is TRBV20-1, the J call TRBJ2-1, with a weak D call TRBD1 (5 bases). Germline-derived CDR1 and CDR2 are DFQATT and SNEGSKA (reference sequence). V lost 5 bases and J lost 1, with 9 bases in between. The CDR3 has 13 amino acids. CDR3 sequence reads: CSASTGSYNEQFF. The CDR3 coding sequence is TGCAGTGCTTCCACAGGATCCTACAATGAGCAGTTCTTC.

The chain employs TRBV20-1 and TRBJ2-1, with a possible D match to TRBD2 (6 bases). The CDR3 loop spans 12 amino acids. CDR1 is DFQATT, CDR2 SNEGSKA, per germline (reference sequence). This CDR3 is CSPGSGDNEQFF. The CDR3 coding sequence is TGCAGCCCAGGTTCGGGGGACAATGAGCAGTTCTTC.

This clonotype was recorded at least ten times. This CDR3 reads CASSHLWADTNTEAFF. The CDR3 coding sequence is TGTGCCAGCAGCCATCTGTGGGCAGACACGAACACTGAAGCTTTCTTT. V is TRBV3-1 and J is TRBJ1-1; D is unresolved. Trimming removed 3 bases at V and 1 base at J, with 15 bases between. The CDR3 is 16 amino acids. Germline values: CDR1 LGHDT, CDR2 YNNKEL (reference sequence).

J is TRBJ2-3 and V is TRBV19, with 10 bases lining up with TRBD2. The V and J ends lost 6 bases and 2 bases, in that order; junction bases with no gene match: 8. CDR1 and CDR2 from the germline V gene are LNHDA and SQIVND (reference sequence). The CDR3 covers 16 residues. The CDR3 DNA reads TGTGCCAGTAGCGAACCCGGACTAGCGGACACAGATACGCAGTATTTT. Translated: CASSEPGLADTDTQYF.

This CDR3 is CASSLGPTRISTDTQYF. Here the CDR3 DNA reads TGCGCCAGCAGCTTGGGACCCACTAGGATAAGCACAGATACGCAGTATTTT. The gene calls are TRBV5-1 and TRBJ2-3; TRBD2 might be the D (5 bases). The V end was cut by 0 bases, the J end by 0 bases, with 14 bases between. The CDR3 length is 17 residues. CDR1 SGHRS and CDR2 YFSETQ come from the germline V gene.

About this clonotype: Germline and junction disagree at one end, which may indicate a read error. The CDR3 protein is CASSLVAVGPAYERYF. The CDR3, as DNA: TGTGCTAGCAGTTTAGTGGCAGTCGGCCCTGCCTACGAGCGGTACTTC. The chain employs TRBV28 and TRBJ2-7, with D uncertain. There are 16 residues in the CDR3. Germline CDR1 is MDHEN and CDR2 is SYDVKM.

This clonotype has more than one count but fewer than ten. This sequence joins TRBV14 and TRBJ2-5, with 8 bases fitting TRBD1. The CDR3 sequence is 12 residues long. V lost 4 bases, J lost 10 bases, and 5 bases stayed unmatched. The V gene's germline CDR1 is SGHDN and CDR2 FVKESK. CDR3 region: CASSPRQGNQYF. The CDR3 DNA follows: TGTGCCAGCAGCCCGCGACAGGGGAACCAGTACTTC.

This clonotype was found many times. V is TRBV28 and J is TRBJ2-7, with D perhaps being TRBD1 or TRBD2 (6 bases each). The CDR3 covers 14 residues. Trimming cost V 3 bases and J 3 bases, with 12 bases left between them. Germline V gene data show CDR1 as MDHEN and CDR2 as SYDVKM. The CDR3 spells CASSFEGGRYEQYF. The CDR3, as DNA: TGTGCCAGCAGTTTTGAGGGGGGACGCTACGAGCAGTACTTC.

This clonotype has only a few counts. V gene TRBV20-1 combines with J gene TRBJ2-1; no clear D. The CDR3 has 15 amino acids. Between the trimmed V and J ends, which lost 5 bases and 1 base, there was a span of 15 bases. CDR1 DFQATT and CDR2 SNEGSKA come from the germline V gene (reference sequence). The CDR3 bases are TGCAGTGCTCTCTCCGGAGTTGGGTCCTACAATGAGCAGTTCTTC. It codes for CSALSGVGSYNEQFF.

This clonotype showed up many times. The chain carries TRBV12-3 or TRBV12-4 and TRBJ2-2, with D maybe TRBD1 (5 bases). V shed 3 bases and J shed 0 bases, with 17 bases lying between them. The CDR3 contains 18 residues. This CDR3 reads CASSFSSVSGSNTGELFF. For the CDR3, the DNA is TGTGCCAGCAGTTTTTCCTCCGTTTCAGGGTCGAACACCGGGGAGCTGTTTTTT.

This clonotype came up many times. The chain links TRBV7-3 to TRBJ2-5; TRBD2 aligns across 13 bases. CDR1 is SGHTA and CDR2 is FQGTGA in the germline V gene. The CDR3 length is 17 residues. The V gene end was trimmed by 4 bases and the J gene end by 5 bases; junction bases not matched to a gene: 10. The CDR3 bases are TGTGCCAGCAGCTCGGCACTAGCGGGAGGGCTAAGGGAGACCCAGTACTTC. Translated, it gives CASSSALAGGLRETQYF.

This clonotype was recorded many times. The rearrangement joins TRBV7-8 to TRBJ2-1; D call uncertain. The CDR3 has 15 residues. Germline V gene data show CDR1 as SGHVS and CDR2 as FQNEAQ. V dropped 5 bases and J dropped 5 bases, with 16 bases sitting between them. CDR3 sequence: CASSRSRLVDNEQFF. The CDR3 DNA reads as TGTGCCAGCAGCCGCTCGCGACTCGTCGACAATGAGCAGTTCTTC.

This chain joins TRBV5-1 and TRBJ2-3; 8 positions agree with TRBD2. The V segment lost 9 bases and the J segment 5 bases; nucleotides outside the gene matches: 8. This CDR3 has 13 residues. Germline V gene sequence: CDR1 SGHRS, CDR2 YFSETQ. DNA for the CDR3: TGCGCCACCAGGGTAGCGGGATTAGATACGCAGTATTTT. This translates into CATRVAGLDTQYF.

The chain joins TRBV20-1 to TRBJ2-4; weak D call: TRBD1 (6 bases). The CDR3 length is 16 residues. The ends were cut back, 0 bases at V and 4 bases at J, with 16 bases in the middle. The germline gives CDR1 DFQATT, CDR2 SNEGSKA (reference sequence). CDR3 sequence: CSARDPLDSLKNIQYF. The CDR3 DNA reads TGCAGTGCTAGAGATCCCTTGGACAGCCTAAAAAACATTCAGTACTTC.

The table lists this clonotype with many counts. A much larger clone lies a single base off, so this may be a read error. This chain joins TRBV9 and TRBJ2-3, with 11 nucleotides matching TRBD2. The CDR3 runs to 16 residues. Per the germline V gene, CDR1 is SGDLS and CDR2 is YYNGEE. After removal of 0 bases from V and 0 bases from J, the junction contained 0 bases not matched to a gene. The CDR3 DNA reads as TGTGCCAGCAGCGTAGGGACTAGCGGGAGCACAGATACGCAGTATTTT. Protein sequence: CASSVGTSGSTDTQYF.

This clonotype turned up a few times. The CDR3 DNA sequence: TGCGCCAGCAGCTTCGGTGGGGGCGCGGTTATTTCACCCCTCCACTTT. Its translation is CASSFGGGAVISPLHF. The chain is built from TRBV5-1 and TRBJ1-6; D is possibly TRBD1 (6 bases). The ends were cut back, 2 bases at V and 9 bases at J, with 18 bases in the middle. The CDR3 runs 16 residues. Germline values: CDR1 SGHRS, CDR2 YFSETQ.

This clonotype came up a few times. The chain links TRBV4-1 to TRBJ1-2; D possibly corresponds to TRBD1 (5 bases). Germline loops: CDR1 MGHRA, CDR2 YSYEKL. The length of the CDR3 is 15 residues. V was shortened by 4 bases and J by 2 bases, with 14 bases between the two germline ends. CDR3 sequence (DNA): TGCGCCAGCAGCCCGTACCGGGACGGCAACTATGGCTACACCTTC. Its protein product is CASSPYRDGNYGYTF.

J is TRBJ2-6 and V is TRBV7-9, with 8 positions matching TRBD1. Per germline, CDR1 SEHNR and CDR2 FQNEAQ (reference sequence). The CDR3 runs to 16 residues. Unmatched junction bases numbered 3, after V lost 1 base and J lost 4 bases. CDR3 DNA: TGTGCCAGCAGCTTAGGGGACAGGTTAGGGGCCAACGTCCTGACTTTC. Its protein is CASSLGDRLGANVLTF.

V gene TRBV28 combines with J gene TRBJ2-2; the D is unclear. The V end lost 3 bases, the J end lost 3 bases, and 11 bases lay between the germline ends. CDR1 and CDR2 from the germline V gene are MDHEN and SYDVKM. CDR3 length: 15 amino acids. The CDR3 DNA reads TGTGCCAGCAGTTTTGGGCCAGGCTACACCGGGGAGCTGTTTTTT. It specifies CASSFGPGYTGELFF.

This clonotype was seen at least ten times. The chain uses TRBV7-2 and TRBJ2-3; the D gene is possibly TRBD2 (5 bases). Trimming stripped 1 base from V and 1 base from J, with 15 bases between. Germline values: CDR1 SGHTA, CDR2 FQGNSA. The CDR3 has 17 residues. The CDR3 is CASSLGDEGTGTDTQYF. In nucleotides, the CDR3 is TGTGCCAGCAGCTTAGGAGACGAGGGAACCGGCACAGATACGCAGTATTTT.

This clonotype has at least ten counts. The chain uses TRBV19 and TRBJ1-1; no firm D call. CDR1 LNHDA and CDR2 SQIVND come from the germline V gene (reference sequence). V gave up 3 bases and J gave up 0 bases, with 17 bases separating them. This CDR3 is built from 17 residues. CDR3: CASSMMVGVSMNTEAFF. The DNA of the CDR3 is TGTGCCAGTAGTATGATGGTCGGGGTCAGCATGAACACTGAAGCTTTCTTT. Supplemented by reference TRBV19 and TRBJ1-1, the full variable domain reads DGGITQSPKYLFRKEGQNVTLSCEQNLNHDAMYWYRQDPGQGLRLIYYSQIVNDFQKGDIAEGYSVSREKKESFPLTVTSAQKNPTAFYLCASSMMVGVSMNTEAFFGQGTRLTVV.

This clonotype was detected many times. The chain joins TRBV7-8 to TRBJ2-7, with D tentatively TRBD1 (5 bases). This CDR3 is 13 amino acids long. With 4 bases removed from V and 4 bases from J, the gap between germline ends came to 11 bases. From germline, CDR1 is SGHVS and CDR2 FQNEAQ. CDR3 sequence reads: CASSSRVGYEQYF. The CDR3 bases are TGTGCCAGCAGCTCCAGGGTAGGGTACGAGCAGTACTTC.

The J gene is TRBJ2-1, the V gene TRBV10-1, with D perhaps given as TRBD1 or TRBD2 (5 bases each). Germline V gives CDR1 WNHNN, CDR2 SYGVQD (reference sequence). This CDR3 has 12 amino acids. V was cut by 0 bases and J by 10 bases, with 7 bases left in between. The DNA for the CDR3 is TGCGCCAGCAGTGAGTCGGGACCAGAGCAGTTCTTC. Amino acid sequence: CASSESGPEQFF.